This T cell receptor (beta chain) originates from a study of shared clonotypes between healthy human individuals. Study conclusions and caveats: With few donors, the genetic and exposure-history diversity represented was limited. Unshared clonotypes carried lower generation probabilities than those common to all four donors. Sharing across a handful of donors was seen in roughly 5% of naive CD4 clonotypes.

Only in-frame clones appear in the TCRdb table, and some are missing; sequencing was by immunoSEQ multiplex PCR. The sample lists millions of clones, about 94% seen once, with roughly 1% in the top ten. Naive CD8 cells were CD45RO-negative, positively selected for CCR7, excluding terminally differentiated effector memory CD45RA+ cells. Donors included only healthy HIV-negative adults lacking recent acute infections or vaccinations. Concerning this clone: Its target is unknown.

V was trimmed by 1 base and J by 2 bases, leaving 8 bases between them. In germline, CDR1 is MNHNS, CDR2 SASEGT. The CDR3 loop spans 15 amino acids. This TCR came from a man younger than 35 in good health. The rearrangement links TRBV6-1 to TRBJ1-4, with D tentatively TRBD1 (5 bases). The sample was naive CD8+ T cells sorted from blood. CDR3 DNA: TGTGCCAGCAGTGAAGACCCAGGGACTAATGAAAAACTGTTTTTT. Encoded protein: CASSEDPGTNEKLFF.